Each of the 14 T cell receptor beta chains below was sequenced from the same sample in a study of blood T cells in healthy people across ages. A second PCR of 7 to 11 cycles used a sample-barcoded 5' primer and a J-beta primer mix. TCRdb called the 5' RACE reads again in MiXCR, with one record for every CDR3 protein. The table has 650,000 to 800,000 distinct CDR3 sequences, about 50% seen once. Source material: blood. Source of these receptors: a woman older than 75 in good health.

This clonotype was counted a few times. The CDR3 here is CASSPDRRGTEAFF. For the CDR3, the DNA is TGTGCCAGCTCCCCGGACAGGCGAGGCACTGAAGCTTTCTTT. This rearrangement joins TRBV12-3 or TRBV12-4 to TRBJ1-1; 7 bases map to TRBD1. The length of the CDR3 is 14 residues. V gave up 8 bases and J gave up 4 bases; unmatched junction bases: 10.

For this clonotype: A read error is possible here, since a much larger clone lies one base away. J is TRBJ2-1 and V is TRBV25-1; D not certain. V was cut by 5 bases and J by 2 bases, with 16 bases left in between. Germline CDR1 MGHDK, CDR2 SYGVNS. This CDR3 contains 16 residues. This CDR3 reads CASSNLRPTTYNEQFF. The CDR3 DNA is TGTGCCAGCAGTAATCTCAGGCCGACGACCTACAATGAGCAGTTCTTC.

This clonotype has ten or more counts. The chain employs TRBV7-9 and TRBJ1-2; D call uncertain. The CDR3 sequence is 12 residues long. Germline V CDR1 and CDR2: SEHNR, FQNEAQ (reference sequence). The germline V and J ends were trimmed by 5 bases and 6 bases, with 10 bases remaining between them. The CDR3 sequence: CASSPTTNGYTF. DNA for the CDR3: TGTGCCAGCAGCCCCACTACCAATGGCTACACCTTC.

With respect to this clonotype: Given a much more abundant clone one base away, this may be a read error. The chain carries TRBV28 and TRBJ1-2, with 8 bases identical to TRBD1. The CDR3 contains 16 residues. The V gene end was trimmed by 5 bases and the J gene end by 7 bases; junction bases not matched to a gene: 15. Germline loops: CDR1 MDHEN, CDR2 SYDVKM. DNA for the CDR3: TGTGCCAGCAGTCGGACAGGGCGCCCCGTTGACTGTGGCTACACCTTC. Its translation is CASSRTGRPVDCGYTF.

This clonotype has a single count. The rearrangement joins TRBV5-1 to TRBJ2-7; tentatively, D is TRBD1 (6 bases). Trimming pared 3 bases from V and 3 bases from J, leaving 13 bases between. The length of the CDR3 is 14 residues. In germline, CDR1 is SGHRS, CDR2 YFSETQ. The CDR3 loop reads CASSSHPDSYEQYF. The CDR3 nucleotides read TGCGCCAGCAGCTCTCACCCGGACAGCTACGAGCAGTACTTC. Together with reference TRBV5-1 and TRBJ2-7, the CDR3 gives the full variable domain: KAGVTQTPRYLIKTRGQQVTLSCSPISGHRSVSWYQQTPGQGLQFLFEYFSETQRNKGNFPGRFSGRQFSNSRSEMNVSTLELGDSALYLCASSSHPDSYEQYFGPGTRLTVT.

About this clonotype itself: At one end, the junction sequence differs from germline, possibly due to a read error. This CDR3 is CASSLAPPENIQYF. In DNA form, the CDR3 reads TGTGCCAGCAGCCTAGCACCTCCGGAAAACATTCAGTACTTC. The chain is built from TRBV7-2 and TRBJ2-4, with a possible D match to TRBD2 (5 bases). Germline values: CDR1 SGHTA, CDR2 FQGNSA. CDR3 length: 14 residues.

As for this clonotype: One base away lies a much larger clone, so this may be a sequencing read error. CDR3 region: CASSLGRTRGEQYF. In DNA form, the CDR3 reads TGTGCCAGCAGCTTAGGAAGGACTCGGGGTGAGCAGTACTTC. The chain uses TRBV7-2 and TRBJ2-5, with D possibly being TRBD2 (5 bases). Germline-derived CDR1 and CDR2 are SGHTA and FQGNSA. Trimming cost V 1 base and J 11 bases, with 17 bases left between them. The CDR3 loop spans 14 amino acids.

The gene calls are TRBV12-3 or TRBV12-4 and TRBJ2-3; D uncertain. The CDR3 covers 12 residues. V lost 3 bases to trimming and J lost 9 bases, with 10 bases between them. The CDR3 loop is CASSLSDGTQYF. CDR3 in DNA: TGTGCCAGCAGTTTGTCCGACGGGACGCAGTATTTT.

This rearrangement joins TRBV6-2 or TRBV6-3 to TRBJ2-7; D remains unclear. Germline lookup yields CDR1 MNHEY and CDR2 SVGEGT. The CDR3 loop spans 13 amino acids. Deletions cut 6 bases from V and 0 bases from J, with 9 bases between. CDR3: CASSKKDSYEQYF. The CDR3 DNA sequence: TGTGCCAGCAGCAAGAAGGACTCCTACGAGCAGTACTTC.

Only a few counts were recorded for this clonotype. The chain carries TRBV12-3 or TRBV12-4 and TRBJ2-3; no reliable D call. V was trimmed by 3 bases and J by 0 bases, leaving 10 bases between them. The CDR3 is 15 residues long. The CDR3 reads CASSFRTTSTDTQYF. As DNA, the CDR3 is TGTGCCAGCAGTTTCAGAACGACCAGCACAGATACGCAGTATTTT.

This sequence joins TRBV20-1 and TRBJ2-5, with 7 bases lining up with TRBD1. V dropped 6 bases and J dropped 4; count of bases not matched to a gene: 14. Germline loops: CDR1 DFQATT, CDR2 SNEGSKA (reference sequence). This CDR3 spans 15 amino acids. CDR3 protein: CSAYRTGSLGETQYF. DNA for the CDR3: TGCAGTGCCTACCGGACAGGCTCTTTAGGAGAGACCCAGTACTTC.

This clonotype was seen at least ten times. The rearrangement uses TRBV27 and TRBJ1-1, with 9 bases identical to TRBD1. From germline, CDR1 is MNHEY and CDR2 SMNVEV (reference sequence). The CDR3 is made up of 15 amino acids. V dropped 2 bases and J dropped 1; count of bases not matched to a gene: 2. Here the CDR3 reads CASSLEGQGNTEAFF. For the CDR3, the DNA is TGTGCCAGCAGTTTAGAGGGACAGGGGAACACTGAAGCTTTCTTT.

This clonotype was detected only a few times. A read error may explain this, as a much larger clone is one base away. This chain joins TRBV7-9 and TRBJ2-3; 7 nucleotides align to TRBD2. Trimming at V came to 1 base and at J to 13 bases, leaving 14 bases not matched to a gene. CDR1 and CDR2 from the germline V gene are SEHNR and FQNEAQ (reference sequence). This CDR3 contains 15 residues. This chain's CDR3 is CASSLVVLAAPREYF. DNA of the CDR3: TGTGCCAGCAGCTTAGTGGTCCTAGCGGCGCCTAGGGAGTATTTT. The variable domain in full, with the rest retrieved from reference TRBV7-9 and TRBJ2-3, is DTGVSQNPRHKITKRGQNVTFRCDPISEHNRLYWYRQTLGQGPEFLTYFQNEAQLEKSRLLSDRFSAERPKGSFSTLEIQRTEQGDSAMYLCASSLVVLAAPREYFGPGTRLTVL.

With regard to this clonotype: With a much larger clone just one base away, this may be a read error. The chain is built from TRBV10-3 and TRBJ2-1; D possibly corresponds to TRBD1 (6 bases). V dropped 0 bases and J dropped 13 bases, with 22 bases sitting between them. Germline CDR1 reads ENHRY; CDR2 reads SYGVKD. The CDR3 has 16 residues. CDR3 residues: CAISESLVQGLKTQFF. The CDR3 nucleotides are TGTGCCATCAGTGAGTCGTTGGTGCAGGGGCTAAAGACCCAGTTCTTC.